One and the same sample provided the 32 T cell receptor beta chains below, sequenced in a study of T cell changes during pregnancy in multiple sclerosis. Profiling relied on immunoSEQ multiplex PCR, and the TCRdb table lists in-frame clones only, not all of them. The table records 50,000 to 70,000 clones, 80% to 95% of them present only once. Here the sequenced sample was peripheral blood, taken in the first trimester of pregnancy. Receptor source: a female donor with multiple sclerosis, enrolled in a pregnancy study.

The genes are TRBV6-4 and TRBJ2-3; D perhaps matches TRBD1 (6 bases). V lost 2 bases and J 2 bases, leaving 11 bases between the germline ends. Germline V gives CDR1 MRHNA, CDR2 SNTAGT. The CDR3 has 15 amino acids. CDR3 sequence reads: CASSDQGNPTDTQYF. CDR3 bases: TGTGCCAGCAGTGACCAGGGGAACCCCACAGATACGCAGTATTTT.

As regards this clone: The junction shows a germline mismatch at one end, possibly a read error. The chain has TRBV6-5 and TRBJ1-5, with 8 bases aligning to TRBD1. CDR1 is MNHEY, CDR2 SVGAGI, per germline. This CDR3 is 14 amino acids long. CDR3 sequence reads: CASRYSGQGEPQHF. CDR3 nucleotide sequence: TGTGCCAGCAGATACTCCGGACAGGGAGAGCCCCAGCATTTT.

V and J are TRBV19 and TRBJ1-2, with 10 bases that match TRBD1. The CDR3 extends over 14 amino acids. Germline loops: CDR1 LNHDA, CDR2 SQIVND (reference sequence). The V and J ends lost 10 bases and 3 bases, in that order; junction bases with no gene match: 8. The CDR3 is CATAETGGDYGYTF. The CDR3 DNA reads TGTGCCACCGCGGAGACAGGGGGCGACTATGGCTACACCTTC.

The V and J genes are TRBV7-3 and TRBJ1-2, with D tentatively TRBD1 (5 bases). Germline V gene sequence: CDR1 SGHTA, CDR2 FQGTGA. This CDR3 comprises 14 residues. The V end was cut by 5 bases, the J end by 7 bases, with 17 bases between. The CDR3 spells CASSPSAQGGGYTF. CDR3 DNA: TGTGCCAGCAGCCCGTCTGCGCAGGGTGGTGGCTACACCTTC.

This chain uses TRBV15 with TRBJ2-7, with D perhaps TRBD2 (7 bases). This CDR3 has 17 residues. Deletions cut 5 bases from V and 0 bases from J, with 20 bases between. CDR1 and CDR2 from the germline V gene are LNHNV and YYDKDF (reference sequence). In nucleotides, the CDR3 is TGTGCCACCAGCTCCCCAGGGAGGGACACCTACTCCTACGAGCAGTACTTC. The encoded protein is CATSSPGRDTYSYEQYF. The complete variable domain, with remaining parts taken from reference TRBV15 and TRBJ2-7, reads DAMVIQNPRYQVTQFGKPVTLSCSQTLNHNVMYWYQQKSSQAPKLLFHYYDKDFNNEADTPDNFQSRRPNTSFCFLDIRSPGLGDTAMYLCATSSPGRDTYSYEQYFGPGTRLTVT.

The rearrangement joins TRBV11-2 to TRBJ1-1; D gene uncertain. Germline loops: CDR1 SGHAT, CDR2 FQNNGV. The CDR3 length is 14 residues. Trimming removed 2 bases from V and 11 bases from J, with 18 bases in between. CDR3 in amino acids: CASSLWSVFERAFF. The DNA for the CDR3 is TGTGCCAGCAGCTTATGGTCGGTATTTGAGAGGGCTTTCTTT.

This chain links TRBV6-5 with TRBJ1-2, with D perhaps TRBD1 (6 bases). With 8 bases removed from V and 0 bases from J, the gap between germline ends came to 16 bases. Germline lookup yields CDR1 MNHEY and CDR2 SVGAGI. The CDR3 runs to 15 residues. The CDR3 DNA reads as TGTGCCAGCGGGGAGACAGGATCTCCTAACTATGGCTACACCTTC. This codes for CASGETGSPNYGYTF.

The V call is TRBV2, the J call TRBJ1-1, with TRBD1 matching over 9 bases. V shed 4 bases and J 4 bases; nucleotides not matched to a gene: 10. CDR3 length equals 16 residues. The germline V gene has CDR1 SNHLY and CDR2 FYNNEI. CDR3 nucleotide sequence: TGTGCCAGCAGTGCCCTGACAGGGGGGGACCCCACTGAAGCTTTCTTT. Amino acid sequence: CASSALTGGDPTEAFF.

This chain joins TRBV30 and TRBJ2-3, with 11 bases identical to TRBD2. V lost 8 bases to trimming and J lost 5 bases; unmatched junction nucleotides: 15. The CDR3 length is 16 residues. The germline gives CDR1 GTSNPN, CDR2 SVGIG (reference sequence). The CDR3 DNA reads TGTGCCCACACGGGAGTAGCGGGGGGGCCTGGAGATACGCAGTATTTT. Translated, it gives CAHTGVAGGPGDTQYF. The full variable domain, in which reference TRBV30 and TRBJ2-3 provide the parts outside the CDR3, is SQTIHQWPATLVQPVGSPLSLECTVEGTSNPNLYWYRQAAGRGLQLLFYSVGIGQISSEVPQNLSASRPQDRQFILSSKKLLLSDSGFYLCAHTGVAGGPGDTQYFGPGTRLTVL.

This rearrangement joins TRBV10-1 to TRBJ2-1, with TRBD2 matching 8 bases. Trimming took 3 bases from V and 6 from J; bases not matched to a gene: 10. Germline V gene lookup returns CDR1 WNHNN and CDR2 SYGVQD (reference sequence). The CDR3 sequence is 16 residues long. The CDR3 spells CASSDPGGPLTNEQFF. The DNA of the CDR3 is TGCGCCAGCAGTGACCCGGGGGGGCCATTAACCAATGAGCAGTTCTTC.

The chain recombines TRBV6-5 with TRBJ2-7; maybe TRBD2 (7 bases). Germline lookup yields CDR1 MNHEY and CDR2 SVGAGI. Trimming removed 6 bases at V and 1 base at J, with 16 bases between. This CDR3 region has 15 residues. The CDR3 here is CASSPAGALSYEQYF. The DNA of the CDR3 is TGTGCCAGCAGCCCCGCGGGGGCCTTGTCCTACGAGCAGTACTTC.

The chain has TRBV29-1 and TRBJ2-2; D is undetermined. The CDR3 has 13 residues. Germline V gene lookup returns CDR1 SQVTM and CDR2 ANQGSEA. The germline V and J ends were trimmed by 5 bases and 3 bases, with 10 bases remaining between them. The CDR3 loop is CSVTGADTGELFF. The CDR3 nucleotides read TGCAGCGTTACTGGCGCGGACACCGGGGAGCTGTTTTTT.

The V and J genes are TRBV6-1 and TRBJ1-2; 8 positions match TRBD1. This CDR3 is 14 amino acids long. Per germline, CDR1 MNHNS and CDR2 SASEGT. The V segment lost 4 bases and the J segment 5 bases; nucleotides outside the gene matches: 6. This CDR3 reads CASSGQGRVYGYTF. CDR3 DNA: TGTGCCAGCAGTGGACAGGGGCGCGTGTATGGCTACACCTTC.

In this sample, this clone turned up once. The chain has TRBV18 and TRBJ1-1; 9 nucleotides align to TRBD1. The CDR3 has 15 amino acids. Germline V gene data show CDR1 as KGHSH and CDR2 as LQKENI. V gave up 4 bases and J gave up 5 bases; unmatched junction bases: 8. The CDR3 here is CASSLSGQGRTEAFF. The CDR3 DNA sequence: TGTGCCAGCTCACTATCCGGACAGGGGAGAACTGAAGCTTTCTTT.

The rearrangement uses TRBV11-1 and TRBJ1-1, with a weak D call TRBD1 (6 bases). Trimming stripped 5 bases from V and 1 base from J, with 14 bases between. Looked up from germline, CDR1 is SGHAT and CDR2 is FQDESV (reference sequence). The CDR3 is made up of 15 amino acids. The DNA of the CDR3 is TGTGCCAGCAGCCTGCCTGGACAGCAGAACACTGAAGCTTTCTTT. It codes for CASSLPGQQNTEAFF.

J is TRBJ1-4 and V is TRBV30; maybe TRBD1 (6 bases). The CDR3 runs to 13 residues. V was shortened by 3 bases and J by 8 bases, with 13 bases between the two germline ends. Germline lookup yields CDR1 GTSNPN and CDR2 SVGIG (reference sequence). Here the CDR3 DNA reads TGTGCCTGGAGCCAGGGGTTAGGGGAAAAACTGTTTTTT. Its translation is CAWSQGLGEKLFF.

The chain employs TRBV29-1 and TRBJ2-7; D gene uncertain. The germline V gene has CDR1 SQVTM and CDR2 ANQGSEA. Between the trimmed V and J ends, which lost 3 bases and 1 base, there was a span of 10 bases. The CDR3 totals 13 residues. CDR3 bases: TGCAGCGTTGAGGTCAAGCGATCCTACGAGCAGTACTTC. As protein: CSVEVKRSYEQYF.

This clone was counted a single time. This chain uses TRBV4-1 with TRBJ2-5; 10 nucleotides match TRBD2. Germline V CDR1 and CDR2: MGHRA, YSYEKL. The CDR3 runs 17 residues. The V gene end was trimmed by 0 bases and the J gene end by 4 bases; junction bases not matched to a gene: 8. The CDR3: CASSQDLPLAGVETQYF. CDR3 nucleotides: TGCGCCAGCAGCCAAGATCTTCCCCTAGCGGGGGTAGAGACCCAGTACTTC.

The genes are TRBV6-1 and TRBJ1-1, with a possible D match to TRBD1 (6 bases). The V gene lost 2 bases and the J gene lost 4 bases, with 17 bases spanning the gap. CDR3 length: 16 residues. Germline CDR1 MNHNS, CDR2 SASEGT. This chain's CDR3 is CASSENWAGAGTEAFF. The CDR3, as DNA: TGTGCCAGCAGTGAAAATTGGGCAGGGGCTGGCACTGAAGCTTTCTTT.

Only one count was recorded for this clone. Here the CDR3 reads CASSPLAHLNQPQHF. The CDR3 bases are TGTGCCAGCAGCCCATTAGCACACCTCAATCAGCCCCAGCATTTT. The chain joins TRBV11-2 to TRBJ1-5; D uncertain. This CDR3 is 15 amino acids long. V gave up 5 bases and J gave up 3 bases, with 14 bases separating them. The V gene's germline CDR1 is SGHAT and CDR2 FQNNGV.

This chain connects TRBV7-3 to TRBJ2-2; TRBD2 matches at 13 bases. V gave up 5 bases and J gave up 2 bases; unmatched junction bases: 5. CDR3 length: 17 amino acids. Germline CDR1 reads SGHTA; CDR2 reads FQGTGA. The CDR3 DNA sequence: TGTGCCAGCAGCGCCGGACTAGCGGGGGTAAACACCGGGGAGCTGTTTTTT. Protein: CASSAGLAGVNTGELFF.

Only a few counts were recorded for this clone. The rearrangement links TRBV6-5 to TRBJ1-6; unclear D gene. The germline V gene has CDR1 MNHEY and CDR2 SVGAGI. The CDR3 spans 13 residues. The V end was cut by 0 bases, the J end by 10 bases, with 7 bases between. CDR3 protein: CASSYSPGSPLHF. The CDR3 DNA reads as TGTGCCAGCAGTTACTCCCCAGGATCACCCCTCCACTTT.

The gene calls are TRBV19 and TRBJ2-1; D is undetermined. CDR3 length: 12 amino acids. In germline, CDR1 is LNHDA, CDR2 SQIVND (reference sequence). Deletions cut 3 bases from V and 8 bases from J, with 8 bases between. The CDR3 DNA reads TGTGCCAGTAGTATGCTTAAGCATGAGCAGTTCTTC. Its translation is CASSMLKHEQFF. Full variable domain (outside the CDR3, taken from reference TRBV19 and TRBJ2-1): DGGITQSPKYLFRKEGQNVTLSCEQNLNHDAMYWYRQDPGQGLRLIYYSQIVNDFQKGDIAEGYSVSREKKESFPLTVTSAQKNPTAFYLCASSMLKHEQFFGPGTRLTVL.

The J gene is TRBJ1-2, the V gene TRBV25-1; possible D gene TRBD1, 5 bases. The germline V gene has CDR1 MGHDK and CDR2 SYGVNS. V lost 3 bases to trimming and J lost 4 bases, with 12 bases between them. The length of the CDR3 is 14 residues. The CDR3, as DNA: TGTGCCAGCAGTGAGGGGGAGGGTGGCTATGGCTACACCTTC. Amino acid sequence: CASSEGEGGYGYTF.

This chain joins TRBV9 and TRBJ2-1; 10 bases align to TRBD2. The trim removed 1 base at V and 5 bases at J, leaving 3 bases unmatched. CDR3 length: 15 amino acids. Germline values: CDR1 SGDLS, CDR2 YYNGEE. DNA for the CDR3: TGTGCCAGCAGCGTAAGCGGGGGGGCAAACAATGAGCAGTTCTTC. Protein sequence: CASSVSGGANNEQFF.

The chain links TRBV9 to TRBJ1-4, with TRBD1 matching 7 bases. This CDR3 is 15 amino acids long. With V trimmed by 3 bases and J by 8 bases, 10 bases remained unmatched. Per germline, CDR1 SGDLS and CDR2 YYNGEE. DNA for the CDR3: TGTGCCAGCAGCGGTCGACAGGGATCAGTAGAAAAACTGTTTTTT. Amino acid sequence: CASSGRQGSVEKLFF.

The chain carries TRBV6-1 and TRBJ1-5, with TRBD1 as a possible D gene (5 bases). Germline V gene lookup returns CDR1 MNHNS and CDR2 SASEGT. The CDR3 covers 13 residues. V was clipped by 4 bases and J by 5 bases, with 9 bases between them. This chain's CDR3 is CASSVGGDQPQHF. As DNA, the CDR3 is TGTGCCAGCAGTGTGGGAGGGGATCAGCCCCAGCATTTT.

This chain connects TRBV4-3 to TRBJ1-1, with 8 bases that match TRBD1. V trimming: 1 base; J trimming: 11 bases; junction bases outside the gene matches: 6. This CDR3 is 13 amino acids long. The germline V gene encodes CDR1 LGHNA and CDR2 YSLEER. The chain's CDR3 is CASSQVVDRDAFF. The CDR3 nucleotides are TGCGCCAGCAGCCAAGTGGTGGACAGGGACGCTTTCTTT.

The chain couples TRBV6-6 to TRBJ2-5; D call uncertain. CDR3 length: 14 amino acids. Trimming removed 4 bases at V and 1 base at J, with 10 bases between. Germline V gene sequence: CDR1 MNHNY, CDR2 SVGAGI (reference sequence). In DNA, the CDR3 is TGTGCCAGCAGTTCTACAGAGTTCCAAGAGACCCAGTACTTC. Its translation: CASSSTEFQETQYF.

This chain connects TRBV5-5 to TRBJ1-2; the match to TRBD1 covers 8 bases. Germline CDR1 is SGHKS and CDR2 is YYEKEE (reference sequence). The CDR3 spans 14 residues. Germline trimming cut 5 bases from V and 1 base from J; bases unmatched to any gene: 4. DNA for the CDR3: TGTGCCAGCAGGTCGGGACAGGTTAACTATGGCTACACCTTC. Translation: CASRSGQVNYGYTF.

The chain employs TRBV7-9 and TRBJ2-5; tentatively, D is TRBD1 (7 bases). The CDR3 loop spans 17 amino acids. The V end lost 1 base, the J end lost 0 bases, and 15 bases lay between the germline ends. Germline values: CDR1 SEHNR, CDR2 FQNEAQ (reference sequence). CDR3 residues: CASSLVGQGGHQETQYF. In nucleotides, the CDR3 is TGTGCCAGCAGCTTAGTCGGGCAGGGGGGCCACCAAGAGACCCAGTACTTC.

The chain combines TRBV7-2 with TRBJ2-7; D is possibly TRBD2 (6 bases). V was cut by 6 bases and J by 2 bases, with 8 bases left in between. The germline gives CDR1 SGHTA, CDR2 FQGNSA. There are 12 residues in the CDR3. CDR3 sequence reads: CASREGTYEQYF. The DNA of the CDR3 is TGTGCCAGCAGGGAGGGAACCTACGAGCAGTACTTC.